This T cell receptor (beta chain) was found in a study of blood T cell repertoires in COVID-19. Across the whole study: COVID-19 samples, acute and convalescent, were from the United States, Italy and Spain. Nucleic acid was either cDNA or gDNA, and it came from T cells, B-cell-depleted T cells, or PBMCs.

Trimming cost V 0 bases and J 8 bases, with 6 bases left between them. Germline V gives CDR1 SGHDN, CDR2 FVKESK. CDR3 length: 12 amino acids. In the original analysis: The assay estimated nucleated cells by amplifying reference gene primers. Only in-frame clones appear in the TCRdb table, and some are missing; sequencing was by immunoSEQ multiplex PCR. Clone size and the V and J calls come from that table; the DNA yielded D and trimming. Among about 77,000 clones listed, less than 85% were seen once. The receptor was derived from a woman in her 70s with acute or convalescent COVID-19. The rearrangement joins TRBV14 to TRBJ2-3, with D unclear. The specimen sequenced was peripheral blood. CDR3: CASSQERLTQYF. CDR3 coding DNA: TGTGCCAGCAGCCAAGAGAGGCTTACGCAGTATTTT.